Given below is one T cell receptor (beta chain) in context. The sample belongs to a study of control samples from healthy donors and cancer patients. The table came from immunoSEQ multiplex PCR; TCRdb's copy has only in-frame clones and leaves some out. The table includes roughly 120,000 clones, roughly nine tenths detected once. CDR1 is SGHRS and CDR2 is YFSETQ in the germline V gene. V dropped 4 bases and J dropped 0 bases, with 13 bases sitting between them. The CDR3 runs 15 residues. Input material: PBMCs. This chain connects TRBV5-1 to TRBJ1-1; perhaps TRBD1 as D (5 bases). The source of this sequence is a woman between 50 and 59 years old with colorectal cancer. The CDR3 coding sequence is TGCGCCAGCAGCCCCGTGGGGGGTGTGAACACTGAAGCTTTCTTT. Amino acids: CASSPVGGVNTEAFF.